Following are 24 T cell receptor beta chains from one sample sequenced in a study of cytomegalovirus exposure and HLA in healthy donors. This PCR relied on a set of 60 Vbeta primers and 13 Jbeta primers. The repertoire was sequenced with immunoSEQ multiplex PCR; TCRdb's copy has only in-frame clones and lacks some. Here the sample spans over 150,000 clones, over 80% being singletons. The sequencing input was PBMCs. These receptors were taken from a man aged 45 to 65 in good health and CMV-seronegative.

This clone was picked up a small number of times. The chain recombines TRBV6-1 with TRBJ1-1; 7 bases are shared with TRBD1. Germline V gene sequence: CDR1 MNHNS, CDR2 SASEGT. The CDR3 extends over 14 amino acids. V gave up 6 bases and J gave up 4 bases; unmatched junction bases: 8. In DNA, the CDR3 is TGTGCCAGCAGCCAAGGGCAGGGGGGCACTGAAGCTTTCTTT. Protein: CASSQGQGGTEAFF.

The V and J genes are TRBV18 and TRBJ2-7, with D perhaps matching TRBD2 (6 bases). The CDR3 extends over 15 amino acids. The V gene lost 2 bases and the J gene lost 6 bases, with 17 bases spanning the gap. Germline V lookup: CDR1 KGHSH, CDR2 LQKENI. The CDR3 DNA reads as TGTGCCAGCTCACCAGGGTCTAGCGCCAAAAGCGAGCAGTACTTC. It is translated as CASSPGSSAKSEQYF.

The genes are TRBV2 and TRBJ2-5, with a tentative D call TRBD2 (6 bases). From germline, CDR1 is SNHLY and CDR2 FYNNEI. Trimming shortened V by 5 bases and J by 4 bases, and 17 bases separated the two germline ends. The CDR3 loop spans 15 amino acids. This CDR3 reads CASSSDGTTRETQYF. For the CDR3, the DNA is TGTGCCAGCAGTTCGGACGGGACGACTAGAGAGACCCAGTACTTC.

This clone was recorded once. The genes are TRBV27 and TRBJ1-6; D is ambiguous. The CDR3 covers 13 residues. Per the germline V gene, CDR1 is MNHEY and CDR2 is SMNVEV (reference sequence). V dropped 3 bases and J dropped 10 bases, with 10 bases sitting between them. CDR3 DNA sequence: TGTGCCAGCAGTTTTGGGCAGCAGTCACCCCTCCACTTT. Its translation: CASSFGQQSPLHF.

The chain couples TRBV5-8 to TRBJ1-3; the D gene is possibly TRBD1 (6 bases). From germline, CDR1 is SGHTS and CDR2 YDEGEE. The length of the CDR3 is 16 residues. Trimming stripped 3 bases from V and 3 bases from J, with 16 bases between. The CDR3 spells CASSYQRGISGNTIYF. The CDR3 bases are TGTGCCAGCAGCTACCAGAGGGGGATAAGTGGAAACACCATATATTTT.

The V gene is TRBV5-1, the J gene TRBJ1-2; TRBD1 matches 8 bases. In germline, CDR1 is SGHRS, CDR2 YFSETQ. CDR3 length: 14 amino acids. The J segment lost 1 base and the V segment lost 7 bases, leaving 6 bases of the junction unmatched. CDR3 residues: CASGGQGINYGYTF. The CDR3 bases are TGCGCCAGCGGAGGACAGGGAATTAACTATGGCTACACCTTC.

The rearrangement uses TRBV7-9 and TRBJ1-2; D ambiguous. CDR3 length equals 14 residues. The germline V and J ends were trimmed by 5 bases and 0 bases, with 10 bases remaining between them. The germline CDR1 and CDR2 sequences are SEHNR and FQNEAQ (reference sequence). The CDR3 sequence is CASSPSHTNYGYTF. The CDR3 DNA reads TGTGCCAGCAGCCCATCCCACACTAACTATGGCTACACCTTC.

This sequence joins TRBV29-1 and TRBJ2-5, with 7 bases that match TRBD2. With V trimmed by 5 bases and J by 4 bases, 7 bases remained unmatched. The length of the CDR3 is 13 residues. Germline CDR1 reads SQVTM; CDR2 reads ANQGSEA. In DNA form, the CDR3 reads TGCAGCGTTCGAGGGAGGGCCGGAGAGACCCAGTACTTC. Its protein product is CSVRGRAGETQYF.

Only a few counts were recorded for this clone. V gene TRBV19 combines with J gene TRBJ2-3; D unresolved. This CDR3 contains 15 residues. The germline V gene encodes CDR1 LNHDA and CDR2 SQIVND (reference sequence). The germline V and J ends were trimmed by 1 base and 3 bases, with 11 bases remaining between them. The CDR3 here is CASSIAVTVTDTQYF. CDR3 bases: TGTGCCAGTAGTATAGCGGTAACAGTGACAGATACGCAGTATTTT.

This clone appeared once. The chain joins TRBV28 to TRBJ1-1; D may be TRBD1 (6 bases). The CDR3 runs to 12 residues. Germline V gene sequence: CDR1 MDHEN, CDR2 SYDVKM. V lost 7 bases, J lost 10 bases, and 16 bases lay in between. The CDR3 DNA reads TGTGCCAGCACCCCGAGGACAGTTAGAGCTTTCTTT. Its translation is CASTPRTVRAFF.

A few counts support this clone. This chain joins TRBV2 and TRBJ2-7; D is perhaps TRBD1 (6 bases). Germline CDR1 SNHLY, CDR2 FYNNEI. The CDR3 extends over 14 amino acids. Trimming stripped 1 base from V and 3 bases from J, with 10 bases between. CDR3 DNA sequence: TGTGCCAGCAGTGAAGGTGGGGGCGACTACGAGCAGTACTTC. The encoded protein is CASSEGGGDYEQYF.

This chain uses TRBV29-1 with TRBJ1-2, with 7 nucleotides matching TRBD1. This CDR3 is built from 16 residues. Germline V gene lookup returns CDR1 SQVTM and CDR2 ANQGSEA. V was pared by 5 bases and J by 1 base, with 13 bases of the junction left unmatched. The DNA of the CDR3 is TGCAGCGTTCCTCGAACCCCGGGACAGAGTAACTATGGCTACACCTTC. Translating gives CSVPRTPGQSNYGYTF.

The chain has TRBV7-2 and TRBJ2-7; TRBD2 aligns across 7 bases. CDR3 length: 14 residues. CDR1 SGHTA and CDR2 FQGNSA come from the germline V gene. The V and J ends lost 0 bases and 7 bases, in that order; junction bases with no gene match: 6. The CDR3 coding sequence is TGTGCCAGCAGCTTAGCGCGGGGGTACGAGGAGCAGTACTTC. Amino acid sequence: CASSLARGYEEQYF.

The DNA of the CDR3 is TGTGCCAGCAGCCCCGGGGGAAGCTCCTACAATGAGCAGTTCTTC. Its protein product is CASSPGGSSYNEQFF. This sequence joins TRBV11-2 and TRBJ2-1; a possible D gene is TRBD2 (6 bases). Trimming pared 5 bases from V and 0 bases from J, leaving 11 bases between. Per the germline V gene, CDR1 is SGHAT and CDR2 is FQNNGV. The CDR3 sequence is 15 residues long.

The chain has TRBV7-8 and TRBJ2-7, with 7 nucleotides matching TRBD2. The CDR3 is 14 amino acids. V was clipped by 11 bases and J by 2 bases; unmatched bases: 12. Germline CDR1 is SGHVS and CDR2 is FQNEAQ. The CDR3 DNA sequence: TGTGCCGTGTCCCCCAGGGCGGGAGCCTACGAGCAGTACTTC. Amino acid sequence: CAVSPRAGAYEQYF.

This chain uses TRBV5-1 with TRBJ2-1, with D perhaps matching TRBD1 (6 bases). Trimming stripped 1 base from V and 0 bases from J, with 11 bases between. Germline lookup yields CDR1 SGHRS and CDR2 YFSETQ. This CDR3 has 16 residues. As DNA, the CDR3 is TGCGCCAGCAGCTTGAGGCAGGGGCGCTCCTACAATGAGCAGTTCTTC. Translated, it gives CASSLRQGRSYNEQFF.

The gene calls are TRBV11-2 and TRBJ2-1; TRBD1 aligns across 8 bases. The V and J ends lost 3 bases and 3 bases, in that order; junction bases with no gene match: 4. The CDR3 consists of 15 residues. Per the germline V gene, CDR1 is SGHAT and CDR2 is FQNNGV. CDR3: CASSFGQGGYNEQFF. For the CDR3, the DNA is TGTGCCAGCAGCTTTGGACAGGGAGGCTACAATGAGCAGTTCTTC.

The chain combines TRBV6-6 with TRBJ2-5; TRBD1 is a possible D gene (5 bases). The J call may be faulty, since TRBJ2-7 better matches the DNA end. The CDR3 is 14 residues long. Germline V gene data show CDR1 as MNHNY and CDR2 as SVGAGI (reference sequence). In DNA, the CDR3 is TGTGCCAGCAGTGATGTGGGGCGGTCCTACGAGCAGTACTTC. It yields the protein CASSDVGRSYEQYF.

This clone was detected only once. The V and J genes are TRBV5-1 and TRBJ1-2; D call uncertain. Germline-derived CDR1 and CDR2 are SGHRS and YFSETQ. The germline V and J ends were trimmed by 0 bases and 2 bases, with 5 bases remaining between them. CDR3 length: 13 amino acids. CDR3 loop: CASSLGLNYGYTF. As DNA, the CDR3 is TGCGCCAGCAGCTTGGGGCTGAACTATGGCTACACCTTC.

The chain has TRBV9 and TRBJ2-2, with 12 bases fitting TRBD2. The CDR3 is 15 residues long. Unmatched junction bases numbered 5, after V lost 6 bases and J lost 5 bases. CDR1 is SGDLS, CDR2 YYNGEE, per germline. The CDR3 DNA sequence: TGTGCCAGCAACCGACTAGCGGGAGAGACCGGGGAGCTGTTTTTT. This codes for CASNRLAGETGELFF.

This chain connects TRBV19 to TRBJ1-6, with D uncertain. The CDR3 covers 15 residues. Germline V gene lookup returns CDR1 LNHDA and CDR2 SQIVND (reference sequence). V was shortened by 4 bases and J by 8 bases, with 15 bases between the two germline ends. The DNA for the CDR3 is TGTGCCAGTAGTAGGTTGGGCCAGGTTGATTCACCCCTCCACTTT. This translates into CASSRLGQVDSPLHF.

This clone has just a few counts. The CDR3 sequence: CASSLTDRGTEAFF. The CDR3 coding sequence is TGTGCCAGCAGCCTTACGGACAGGGGCACTGAAGCTTTCTTT. This rearrangement joins TRBV7-9 to TRBJ1-1, with 9 positions matching TRBD1. Germline-derived CDR1 and CDR2 are SEHNR and FQNEAQ (reference sequence). CDR3 length: 14 residues. V was clipped by 5 bases and J by 4 bases; unmatched bases: 5. Filled out from reference TRBV7-9 and TRBJ1-1, the complete variable domain reads DTGVSQNPRHKITKRGQNVTFRCDPISEHNRLYWYRQTLGQGPEFLTYFQNEAQLEKSRLLSDRFSAERPKGSFSTLEIQRTEQGDSAMYLCASSLTDRGTEAFFGQGTRLTVV.

V is TRBV7-6 and J is TRBJ2-5, with D tentatively TRBD1 (5 bases). The CDR3 spans 13 residues. V was shortened by 3 bases and J by 5 bases, with 10 bases between the two germline ends. The germline CDR1 and CDR2 sequences are SGHVS and FNYEAQ. The CDR3 DNA sequence: TGTGCCAGCAGCTTTATTTGGGGCGAGACCCAGTACTTC. Translating gives CASSFIWGETQYF. Together with reference TRBV7-6 and TRBJ2-5, the CDR3 gives the full variable domain: GAGVSQSPRYKVTKRGQDVALRCDPISGHVSLYWYRQALGQGPEFLTYFNYEAQQDKSGLPNDRFSAERPEGSISTLTIQRTEQRDSAMYRCASSFIWGETQYFGPGTRLLVL.

Points on this clone: The sample carries other DNA sequences with the same CDR3. The rearrangement links TRBV7-2 to TRBJ2-1, with D possibly TRBD1 on 7 matching bases. Trimming shortened V by 3 bases and J by 8 bases, and 11 bases separated the two germline ends. Germline CDR1 and CDR2: SGHTA and FQGNSA. The CDR3 has 13 amino acids. As DNA, the CDR3 is TGTGCCAGCAGCTTCGGAGGGGGCCATGAGCAGTTCTTC. Protein: CASSFGGGHEQFF.